This TCR beta chain derives from a study of tissue T cells after allogeneic stem cell transplantation. Across the whole study: Patients with graft-versus-host disease had grafts: four unmodified, three CD34-selected and T-cell-depleted. Findings and caveats of the study: Few T cell clones were shared across patients, but motif clusters showed tissue-specific shared signatures.

Gastrointestinal graft-versus-host disease was present in all patients, each treated with several therapy lines. Autopsy tissues included GI tract, liver, skin and lymphoid organs. Concerning this clone itself: Its specificity is unknown.

CDR1 and CDR2 from the germline V gene are GTSNPN and SVGIG (reference sequence). This CDR3 region has 15 residues. V lost 1 base to trimming and J lost 3 bases; unmatched junction nucleotides: 8. Method: immunoSEQ multiplex PCR; TCRdb's copy keeps in-frame clones and lacks some. The sample has about 6,700 clones, around 78% seen once. The sequence came from an older male patient with steroid-refractory graft-versus-host disease after an allogeneic stem cell transplant. Some T cells could come from the graft donor. This chain joins TRBV30 and TRBJ2-7; TRBD2 aligns across 8 bases. The specimen comprised skin, sampled at autopsy. The CDR3 here is CAWSGGSGAYYEQYF. CDR3 DNA: TGTGCCTGGAGTGGGGGTAGCGGGGCCTACTACGAGCAGTACTTC.